The text below deals with one TCR beta chain. The antigen is undetermined. The source of the sample is a study of T cells in Graves' hyperthyroidism and ophthalmopathy. Study in general: Peripheral blood sampling occurred at initial diagnosis, before any treatment. Findings and caveats of the study: The majority of expanded thyroid clonotypes above 0.001 also appeared in blood.

Deletions cut 7 bases from V and 2 bases from J, with 12 bases between. The CDR3 has 13 residues. Germline V gene data show CDR1 as DFQATT and CDR2 as SNEGSKA (reference sequence). Amplification yielded TCR beta CDR3 regions, with RNA transcripts as the source. HTBI primers were used for first-round RT-PCR of the TCR CDR3. TCRdb reprocessed the multiplex PCR reads with MiXCR, giving one entry per CDR3 protein. The table records more than 300,000 distinct CDR3 sequences, approximately 17% of them present only once. Hyperthyroidism was newly diagnosed in patients aged 18 to 65 (duration under 2 months).

The V gene is TRBV20-1, the J gene TRBJ2-1, with a weak D call TRBD1 (5 bases). The sample taken for sequencing was blood. This TCR derives from a woman in her twenties or thirties with Graves' hyperthyroidism that later progressed to Graves' ophthalmopathy. DNA for the CDR3: TGCAGTGGATCAGGGTTGGCCTACAATGAGCAGTTCTTC. It encodes CSGSGLAYNEQFF.